This T cell receptor beta chain is from a study of T cells in Graves' hyperthyroidism and ophthalmopathy. The germline V gene has CDR1 KGHDR and CDR2 SFDVKD. The CDR3 length is 14 residues. The V and J ends lost 2 bases and 6 bases respectively, with 12 bases between them. This clonotype was seen just once. TCR beta CDR3 region amplification was performed from RNA transcripts. In the first-round RT-PCR of the TCR CDR3, the HTBI primer set was used. TCRdb used MiXCR to reprocess the multiplex PCR reads, holding one entry per CDR3 protein. The sample has 500,000 to 750,000 distinct CDR3 sequences; approximately 44% are singletons.

The sample comprised peripheral blood or thyroid tissue (not recorded which). The rearrangement links TRBV24-1 to TRBJ1-2; D ambiguous. The sequence was collected from a young woman with Graves' hyperthyroidism. Here the CDR3 reads CATSDSAGINGYTF. CDR3 nucleotide sequence: TGTGCCACCAGTGATTCGGCAGGCATCAATGGCTACACCTTC.